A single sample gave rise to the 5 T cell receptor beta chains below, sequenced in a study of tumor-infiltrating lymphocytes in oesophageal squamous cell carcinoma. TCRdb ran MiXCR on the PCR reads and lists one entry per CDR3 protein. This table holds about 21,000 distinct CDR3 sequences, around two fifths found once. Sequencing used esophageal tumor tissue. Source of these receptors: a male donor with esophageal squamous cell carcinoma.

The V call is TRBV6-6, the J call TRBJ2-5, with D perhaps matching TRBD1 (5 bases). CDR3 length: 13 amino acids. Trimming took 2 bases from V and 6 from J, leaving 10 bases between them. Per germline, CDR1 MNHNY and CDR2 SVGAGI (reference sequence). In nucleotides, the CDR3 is TGTGCCAGCAGTTACGGGCAGGGCCAGACCCAGTACTTC. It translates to CASSYGQGQTQYF.

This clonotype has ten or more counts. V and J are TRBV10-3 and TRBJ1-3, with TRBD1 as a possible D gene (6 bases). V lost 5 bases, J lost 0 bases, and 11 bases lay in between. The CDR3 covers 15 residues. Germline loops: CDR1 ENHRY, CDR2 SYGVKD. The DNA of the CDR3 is TGTGCCATCAGTCCCGGACAGATCTCTGGAAACACCATATATTTT. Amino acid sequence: CAISPGQISGNTIYF.

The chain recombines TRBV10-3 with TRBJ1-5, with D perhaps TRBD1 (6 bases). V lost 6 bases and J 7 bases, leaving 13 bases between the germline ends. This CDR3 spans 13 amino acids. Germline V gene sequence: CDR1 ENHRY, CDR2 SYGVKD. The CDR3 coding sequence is TGTGCCATCAGCTCAGGGGTTCAACAGCCCCAGCATTTT. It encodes CAISSGVQQPQHF.

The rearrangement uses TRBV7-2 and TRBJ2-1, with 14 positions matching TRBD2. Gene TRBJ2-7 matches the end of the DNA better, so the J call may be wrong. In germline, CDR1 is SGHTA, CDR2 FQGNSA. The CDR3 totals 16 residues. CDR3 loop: CASRSPGLAGDNEQYF. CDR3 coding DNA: TGTGCCAGCAGGTCACCGGGACTAGCGGGAGACAATGAGCAGTACTTC.

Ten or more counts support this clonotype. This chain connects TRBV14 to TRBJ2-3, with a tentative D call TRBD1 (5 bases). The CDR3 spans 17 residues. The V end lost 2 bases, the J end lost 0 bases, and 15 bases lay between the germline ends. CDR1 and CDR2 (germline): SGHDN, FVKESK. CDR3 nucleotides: TGTGCCAGCAGCCAAAGCCTAGGCAGGGCTAGCACAGATACGCAGTATTTT. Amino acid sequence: CASSQSLGRASTDTQYF.